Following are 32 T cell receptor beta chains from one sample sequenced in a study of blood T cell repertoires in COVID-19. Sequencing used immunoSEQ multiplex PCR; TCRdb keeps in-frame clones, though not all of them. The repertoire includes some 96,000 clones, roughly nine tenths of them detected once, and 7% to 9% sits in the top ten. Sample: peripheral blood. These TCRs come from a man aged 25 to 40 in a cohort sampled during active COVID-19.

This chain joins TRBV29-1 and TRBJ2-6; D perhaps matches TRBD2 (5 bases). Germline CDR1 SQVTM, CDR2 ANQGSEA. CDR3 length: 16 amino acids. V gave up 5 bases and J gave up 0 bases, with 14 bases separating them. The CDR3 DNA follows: TGCAGCGTTTTGGGGAGCCGTAGCTCTGGGGCCAACGTCCTGACTTTC. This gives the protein CSVLGSRSSGANVLTF.

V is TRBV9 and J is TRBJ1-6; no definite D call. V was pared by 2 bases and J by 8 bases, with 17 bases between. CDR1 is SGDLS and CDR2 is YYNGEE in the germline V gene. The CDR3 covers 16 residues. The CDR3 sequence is CASSVKFPVVDSPLHF. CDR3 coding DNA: TGTGCCAGCAGCGTGAAGTTTCCGGTCGTCGATTCACCCCTCCACTTT.

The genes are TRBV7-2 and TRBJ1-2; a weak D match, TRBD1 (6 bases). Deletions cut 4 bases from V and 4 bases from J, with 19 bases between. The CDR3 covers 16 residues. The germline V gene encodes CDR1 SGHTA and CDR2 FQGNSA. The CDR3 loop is CASSSPAGGGRYGYTF. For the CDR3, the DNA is TGTGCCAGCAGCTCCCCCGCGGGGGGGGGCCGCTATGGCTACACCTTC.

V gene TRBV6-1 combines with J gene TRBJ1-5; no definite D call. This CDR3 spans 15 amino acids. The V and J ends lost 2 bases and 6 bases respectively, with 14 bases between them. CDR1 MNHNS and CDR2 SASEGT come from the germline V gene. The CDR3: CASSEYGGFGQPQHF. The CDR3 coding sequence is TGTGCCAGCAGTGAATACGGAGGCTTCGGTCAGCCCCAGCATTTT.

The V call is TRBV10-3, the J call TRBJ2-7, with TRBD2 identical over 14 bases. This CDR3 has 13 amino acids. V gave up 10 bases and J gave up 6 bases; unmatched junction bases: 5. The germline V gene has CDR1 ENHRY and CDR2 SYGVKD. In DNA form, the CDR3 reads TGTGCCACCTGGACTAGCGGGGGGATCGAGCAGTACTTC. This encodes CATWTSGGIEQYF.

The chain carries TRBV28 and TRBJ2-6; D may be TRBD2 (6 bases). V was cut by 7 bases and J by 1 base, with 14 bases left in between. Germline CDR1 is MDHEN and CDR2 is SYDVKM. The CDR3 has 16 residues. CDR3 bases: TGTGCCAGCAAAGGACGGAGGGTATCTGGGGCCAACGTCCTGACTTTC. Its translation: CASKGRRVSGANVLTF.

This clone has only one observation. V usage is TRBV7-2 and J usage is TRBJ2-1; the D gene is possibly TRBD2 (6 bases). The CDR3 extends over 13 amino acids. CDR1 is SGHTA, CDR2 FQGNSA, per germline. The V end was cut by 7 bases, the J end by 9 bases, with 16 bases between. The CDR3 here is CASTPGRGLEQFF. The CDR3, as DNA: TGTGCCAGCACCCCCGGGCGGGGCCTTGAGCAGTTCTTC.

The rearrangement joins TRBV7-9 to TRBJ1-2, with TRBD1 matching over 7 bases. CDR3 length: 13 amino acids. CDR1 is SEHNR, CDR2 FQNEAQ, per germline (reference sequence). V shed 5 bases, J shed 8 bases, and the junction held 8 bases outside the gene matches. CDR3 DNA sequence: TGTGCCAGCAGCCGACGAGGGGGCGGGGGCTACACCTTC. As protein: CASSRRGGGGYTF.

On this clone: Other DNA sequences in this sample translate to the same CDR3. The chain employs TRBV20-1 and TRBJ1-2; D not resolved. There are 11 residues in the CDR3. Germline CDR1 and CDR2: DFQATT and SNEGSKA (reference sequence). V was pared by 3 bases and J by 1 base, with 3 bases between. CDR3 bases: TGCAGTGCTAGCATTAACTATGGCTACACCTTC. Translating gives CSASINYGYTF.

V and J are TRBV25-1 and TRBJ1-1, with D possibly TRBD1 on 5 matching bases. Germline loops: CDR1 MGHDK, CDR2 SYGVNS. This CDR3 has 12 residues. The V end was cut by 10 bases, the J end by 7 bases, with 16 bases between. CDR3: CATYDFRDEAFF. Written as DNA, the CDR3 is TGTGCCACCTATGACTTCAGGGATGAAGCTTTCTTT.

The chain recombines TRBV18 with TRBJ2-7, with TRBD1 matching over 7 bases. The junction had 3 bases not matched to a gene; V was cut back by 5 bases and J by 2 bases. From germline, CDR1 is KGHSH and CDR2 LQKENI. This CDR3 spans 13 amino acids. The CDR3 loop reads CASSVGQAYEQYF. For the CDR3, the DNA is TGTGCCAGCTCAGTTGGACAGGCCTACGAGCAGTACTTC.

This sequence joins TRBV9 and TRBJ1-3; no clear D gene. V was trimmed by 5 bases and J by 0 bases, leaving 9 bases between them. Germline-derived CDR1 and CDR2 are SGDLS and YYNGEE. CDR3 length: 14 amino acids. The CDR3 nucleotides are TGTGCCAGCAGTTCAGGCTTCTCTGGAAACACCATATATTTT. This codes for CASSSGFSGNTIYF. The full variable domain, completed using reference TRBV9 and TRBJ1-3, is DSGVTQTPKHLITATGQRVTLRCSPRSGDLSVYWYQQSLDQGLQFLIQYYNGEERAKGNILERFSAQQFPDLHSELNLSSLELGDSALYFCASSSGFSGNTIYFGEGSWLTVV.

The CDR3 bases are TGTGCCAGCAGCCGGGGACTACAGGGTACTGAAGCTTTCTTT. Protein: CASSRGLQGTEAFF. The chain combines TRBV5-6 with TRBJ1-1; D might be TRBD1 (6 bases). CDR3 length: 14 residues. V lost 4 bases and J 5 bases, leaving 15 bases between the germline ends. Germline lookup yields CDR1 SGHDT and CDR2 YYEEEE.

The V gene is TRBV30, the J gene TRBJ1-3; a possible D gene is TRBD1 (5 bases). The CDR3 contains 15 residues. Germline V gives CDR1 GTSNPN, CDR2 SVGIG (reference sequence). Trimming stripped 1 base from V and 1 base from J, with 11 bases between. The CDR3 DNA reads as TGTGCCTGGAGTGGGTCAGGGATATCTGGAAACACCATATATTTT. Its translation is CAWSGSGISGNTIYF. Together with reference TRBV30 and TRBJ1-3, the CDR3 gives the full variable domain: SQTIHQWPATLVQPVGSPLSLECTVEGTSNPNLYWYRQAAGRGLQLLFYSVGIGQISSEVPQNLSASRPQDRQFILSSKKLLLSDSGFYLCAWSGSGISGNTIYFGEGSWLTVV.

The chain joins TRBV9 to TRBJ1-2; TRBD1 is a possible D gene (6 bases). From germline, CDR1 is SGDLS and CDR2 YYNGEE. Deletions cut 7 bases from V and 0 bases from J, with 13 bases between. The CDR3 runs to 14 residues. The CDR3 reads CASVRGGPNYGYTF. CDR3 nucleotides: TGTGCCAGCGTTCGGGGGGGCCCTAACTATGGCTACACCTTC.

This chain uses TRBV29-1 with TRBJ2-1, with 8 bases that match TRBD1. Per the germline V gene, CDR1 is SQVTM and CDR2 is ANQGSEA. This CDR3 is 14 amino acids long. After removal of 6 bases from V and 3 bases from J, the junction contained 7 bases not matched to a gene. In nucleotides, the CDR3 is TGCAGCGTAGATCCCGGGACAGGCTACAATGAGCAGTTCTTC. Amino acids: CSVDPGTGYNEQFF.

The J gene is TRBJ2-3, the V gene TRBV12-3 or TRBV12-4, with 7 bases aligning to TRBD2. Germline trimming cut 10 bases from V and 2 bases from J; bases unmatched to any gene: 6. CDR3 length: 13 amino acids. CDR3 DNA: TGTGCCACCCTAGCGGTAGTCACAGATACGCAGTATTTT. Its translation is CATLAVVTDTQYF.

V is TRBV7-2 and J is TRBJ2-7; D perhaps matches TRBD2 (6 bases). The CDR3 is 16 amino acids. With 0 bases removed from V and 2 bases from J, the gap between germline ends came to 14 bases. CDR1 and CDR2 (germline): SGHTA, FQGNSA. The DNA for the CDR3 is TGTGCCAGCAGCTTAGCGGAGGGGATCGGGACCTACGAGCAGTACTTC. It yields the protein CASSLAEGIGTYEQYF.

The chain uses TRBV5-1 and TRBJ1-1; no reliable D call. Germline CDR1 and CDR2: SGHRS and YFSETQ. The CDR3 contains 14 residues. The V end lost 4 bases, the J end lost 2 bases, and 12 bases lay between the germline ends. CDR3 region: CASSLPVSNTEAFF. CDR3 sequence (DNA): TGCGCCAGCAGCCTCCCGGTCTCAAACACTGAAGCTTTCTTT.

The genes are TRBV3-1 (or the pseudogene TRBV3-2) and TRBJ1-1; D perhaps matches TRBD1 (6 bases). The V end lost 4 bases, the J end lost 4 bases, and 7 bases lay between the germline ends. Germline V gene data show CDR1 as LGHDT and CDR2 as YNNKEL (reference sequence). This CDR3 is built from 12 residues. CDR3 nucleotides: TGTGCCAGCAGCCGAGGGGGCACTGAAGCTTTCTTT. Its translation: CASSRGGTEAFF.

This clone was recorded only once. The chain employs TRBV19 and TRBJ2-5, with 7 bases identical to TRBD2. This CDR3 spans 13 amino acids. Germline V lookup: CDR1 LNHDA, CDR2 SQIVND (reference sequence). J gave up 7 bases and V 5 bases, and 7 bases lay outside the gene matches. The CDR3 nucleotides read TGTGCCAGTAGTCCGCGGGGGAGCGGGACCCAGTACTTC. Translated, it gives CASSPRGSGTQYF.

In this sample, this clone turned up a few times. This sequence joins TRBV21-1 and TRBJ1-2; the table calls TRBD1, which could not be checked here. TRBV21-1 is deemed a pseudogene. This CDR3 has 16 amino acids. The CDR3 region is CASSTTSGTGNYGYTF. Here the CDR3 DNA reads TGTGCCAGCAGCACAACCTCCGGGACAGGGAACTATGGCTACACCTTC.

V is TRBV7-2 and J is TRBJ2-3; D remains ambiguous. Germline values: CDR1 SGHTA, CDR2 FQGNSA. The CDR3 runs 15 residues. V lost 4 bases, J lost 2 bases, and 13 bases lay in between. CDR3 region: CASSSTLRVTDTQYF. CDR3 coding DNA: TGTGCCAGCAGCTCAACGTTGAGAGTCACAGATACGCAGTATTTT. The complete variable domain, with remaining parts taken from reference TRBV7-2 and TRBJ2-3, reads GAGVSQSPSNKVTEKGKDVELRCDPISGHTALYWYRQSLGQGLEFLIYFQGNSAPDKSGLPSDRFSAERTGGSVSTLTIQRTQQEDSAVYLCASSSTLRVTDTQYFGPGTRLTVL.

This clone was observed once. CDR3 nucleotide sequence: TGTGCCAGCAGCCAAGATTTAGCGGGGGGGGGAAATGAGCAGTTCTTC. Amino acids: CASSQDLAGGGNEQFF. The chain links TRBV4-2 to TRBJ2-1; TRBD2 matches at 11 bases. Germline V gene lookup returns CDR1 LGHNA and CDR2 YNFKEQ. Trimming took 0 bases from V and 7 from J; bases not matched to a gene: 5. The CDR3 covers 16 residues.

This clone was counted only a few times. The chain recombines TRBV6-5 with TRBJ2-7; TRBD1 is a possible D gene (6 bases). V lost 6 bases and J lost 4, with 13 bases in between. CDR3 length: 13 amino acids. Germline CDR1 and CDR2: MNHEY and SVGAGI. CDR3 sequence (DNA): TGTGCCAGCAGCTTGACAGGCTCATACGAGCAGTACTTC. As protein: CASSLTGSYEQYF.

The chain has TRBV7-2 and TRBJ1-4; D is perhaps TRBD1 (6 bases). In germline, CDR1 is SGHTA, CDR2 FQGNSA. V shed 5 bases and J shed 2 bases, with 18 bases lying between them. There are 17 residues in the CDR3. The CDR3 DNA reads TGTGCCAGCAGCCGTGGGGGCGGGGGGGCGACTAATGAAAAACTGTTTTTT. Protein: CASSRGGGGATNEKLFF.

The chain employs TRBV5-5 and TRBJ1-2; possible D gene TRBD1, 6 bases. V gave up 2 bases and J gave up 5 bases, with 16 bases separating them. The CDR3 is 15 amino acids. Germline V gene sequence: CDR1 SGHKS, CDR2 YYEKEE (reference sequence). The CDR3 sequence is CASSLLQGRGYGYTF. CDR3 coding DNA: TGTGCCAGCAGCTTACTCCAGGGAAGGGGGTATGGCTACACCTTC. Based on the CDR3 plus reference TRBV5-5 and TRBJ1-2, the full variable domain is DAGVTQSPTHLIKTRGQQVTLRCSPISGHKSVSWYQQVLGQGPQFIFQYYEKEERGRGNFPDRFSARQFPNYSSELNVNALLLGDSALYLCASSLLQGRGYGYTFGSGTRLTVV.

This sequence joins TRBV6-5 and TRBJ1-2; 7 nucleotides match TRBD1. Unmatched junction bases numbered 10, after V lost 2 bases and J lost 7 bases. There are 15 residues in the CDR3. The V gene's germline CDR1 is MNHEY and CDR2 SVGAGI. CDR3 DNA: TGTGCCAGCAGTTACGCCCGAACAGGGGCAGGTGGCTACACCTTC. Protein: CASSYARTGAGGYTF.

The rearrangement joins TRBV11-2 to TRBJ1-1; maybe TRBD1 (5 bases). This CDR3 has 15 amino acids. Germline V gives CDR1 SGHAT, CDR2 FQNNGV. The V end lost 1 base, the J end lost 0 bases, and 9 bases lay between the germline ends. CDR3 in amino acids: CASSLVTGVNTEAFF. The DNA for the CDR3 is TGTGCCAGCAGCTTAGTGACGGGGGTGAACACTGAAGCTTTCTTT.

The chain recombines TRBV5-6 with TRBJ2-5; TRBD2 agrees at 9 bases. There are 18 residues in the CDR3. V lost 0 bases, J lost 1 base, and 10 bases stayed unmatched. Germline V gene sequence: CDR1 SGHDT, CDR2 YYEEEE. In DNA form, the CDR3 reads TGTGCCAGCAGCTTGGTTCCCGCGGCTAGCGGGATCCAAGAGACCCAGTACTTC. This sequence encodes CASSLVPAASGIQETQYF.

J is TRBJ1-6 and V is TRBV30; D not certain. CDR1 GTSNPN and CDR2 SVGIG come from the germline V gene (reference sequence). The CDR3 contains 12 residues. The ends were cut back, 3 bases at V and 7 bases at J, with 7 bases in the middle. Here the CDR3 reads CAWRHKNSPLHF. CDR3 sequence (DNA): TGTGCCTGGAGACACAAGAATTCACCCCTCCACTTT.

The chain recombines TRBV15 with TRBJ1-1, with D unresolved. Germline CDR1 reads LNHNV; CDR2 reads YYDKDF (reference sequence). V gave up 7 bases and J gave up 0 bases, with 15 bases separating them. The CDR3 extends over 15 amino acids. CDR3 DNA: TGTGCCACCACCCCCCCGGGAAGGGTGAACACTGAAGCTTTCTTT. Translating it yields CATTPPGRVNTEAFF.